The rows below give T cell receptor beta chains drawn from one sample of a study of cytomegalovirus exposure and HLA in healthy donors. Repertoires were generated with immunoSEQ multiplex PCR, while TCRdb's copy carries only in-frame clones and drops some. The sample gives about 120,000 clones, around 80% of which show up once; about 3% is in the top ten. The specimen sequenced was PBMCs. These receptor sequences come from a woman in her 40s in good health and CMV-seropositive. Both conserved end residues are trimmed from each CDR3. A D gene is named only where the DNA matches it firmly.

CDR3 protein: AIKRELNTEAF; D gene: -; V gene: TRBV10-3
CDR3 protein: ASSQETAGLTQPQH; D gene: -; V gene: TRBV4-1
CDR3 protein: ASSQHRVDAYEQY; D gene: -; V gene: TRBV4-1
CDR3 protein: ASSQATTGNNSPLH; D gene: -; V gene: TRBV4-3
CDR3 protein: ASSDRTSGTNNEQF; D gene: TRBD2; V gene: TRBV9
CDR3 protein: ASSFPGSVSGELF; D gene: -; V gene: TRBV5-1
CDR3 protein: ASSSAVGIGDSPLH; D gene: -; V gene: TRBV7-8
CDR3 protein: ASSAPSNEQY; D gene: -; V gene: TRBV7-2
CDR3 protein: ASSFLQVSAKAF; D gene: -; V gene: TRBV7-9
CDR3 protein: ASSQDPGSPQQETQY; D gene: -; V gene: TRBV4-3
CDR3 protein: ASSPEGLAGNNEQF; D gene: TRBD2; V gene: TRBV18
CDR3 protein: ASSINLQTTDTQY; D gene: -; V gene: TRBV19
CDR3 protein: ASSPRTFTGELF; D gene: -; V gene: TRBV7-2
CDR3 protein: ASSLEATGSSYNEQF; D gene: -; V gene: TRBV7-8
CDR3 protein: ASSLGTDSLYGYT; D gene: -; V gene: TRBV5-1
CDR3 protein: ASSLEPTGELF; D gene: -; V gene: TRBV5-1
CDR3 protein: ASSSVMNTEAF; D gene: -; V gene: TRBV5-4
CDR3 protein: SVSQAPGGEQY; D gene: TRBD2; V gene: TRBV29-1
CDR3 protein: SAGQGPYNEQF; D gene: TRBD1; V gene: TRBV29-1
CDR3 protein: SAVTSGSAVSTEQF; D gene: TRBD2; V gene: TRBV29-1
CDR3 protein: ASSLAGAGRPYEQY; D gene: -; V gene: TRBV5-1
CDR3 protein: ASENLGLAQETQY; D gene: TRBD2; V gene: TRBV2
CDR3 protein: ASSQLAGHPYEQY; D gene: TRBD2; V gene: TRBV4-1
CDR3 protein: ASSLRFEKLF; D gene: -; V gene: TRBV2
CDR3 protein: SVQPSGTTDTQY; D gene: -; V gene: TRBV29-1
CDR3 protein: ASSSLGQGNYGYT; D gene: TRBD1; V gene: TRBV5-1
CDR3 protein: ASSTAGGNTIY; D gene: -; V gene: TRBV19
CDR3 protein: ASGGGGETQY; D gene: TRBD2; V gene: TRBV7-9
CDR3 protein: ASSQEAGAHEQY; D gene: TRBD2; V gene: TRBV4-2
CDR3 protein: ASGLSGSNYGYT; D gene: -; V gene: TRBV12-5
CDR3 protein: ATSREGTVEAF; D gene: -; V gene: TRBV15
CDR3 protein: ASEPYSNQPQH; D gene: -; V gene: TRBV2
CDR3 protein: ASSLVQTGQPQH; D gene: -; V gene: TRBV18